The clone carrying this T cell receptor (beta chain) was observed many times. What it binds is unknown. RNA transcripts provided the source from which TCR beta CDR3 regions were amplified. The study used the HTBI primer set for a first-round RT-PCR of the TCR CDR3. TCRdb re-analysed the multiplex PCR reads in MiXCR, keeping a single row per CDR3 protein. The repertoire has about 500,000 distinct CDR3 sequences, 17% of them found once; the top ten carry approximately 15%. This record belongs to a study of T cells in Graves' hyperthyroidism and ophthalmopathy. Regarding the study as a whole: Ophthalmopathy cases were set apart from stable hyperthyroidism by a 13 V-J model. Peripheral blood also featured most of the thyroid clonotypes expanded above 0.001.

This TCR was sampled from a woman aged 18-30 years with Graves' ophthalmopathy. The sample consisted of blood.

CDR3 protein: CASSLRRENYGYTF. The CDR3 nucleotides are TGTGCCAGCAGTTTACGTCGGGAGAACTATGGCTACACCTTC. This rearrangement joins TRBV27 to TRBJ1-2; D gene ambiguous. CDR3 length: 14 amino acids. The V end was cut by 2 bases, the J end by 2 bases, with 9 bases between. Germline values: CDR1 MNHEY, CDR2 SMNVEV (reference sequence).